The rows below give T cell receptor beta chains drawn from one sample of a study of CD8 T cells in Susac syndrome. TCRdb re-called the immunoSEQ multiplex PCR reads through MiXCR, storing one row per CDR3 protein. The table records some 260,000 distinct CDR3 sequences, about 85% of them present only once. Sequenced sample: CD8+ T cells from PBMCs. The receptors stem from a human donor with multiple sclerosis. CDR3s include the opening cysteine and the closing phenylalanine or tryptophan. A D gene is named only where the DNA matches it firmly. Some rows have no size entry. The others give once, few or many, or a class for an expanded clone.

v_gene	abundance	d_gene	j_gene	CDR3aa	CDR3nt
TRBV6-5	.	TRBD2	TRBJ2-3	CASRGGSFGDTQYF	TGTGCCAGCAGGGGGGGGTCTTTTGGGGATACGCAGTATTTT
TRBV20-1	few	.	TRBJ1-2	CSAERAVGYTF	TGCAGTGCTGAAAGGGCAGTTGGCTACACCTTC
TRBV20-1	.	.	TRBJ2-5	CSASGRVQASQYF	TGCAGTGCTAGCGGTAGGGTGCAGGCGTCCCAGTACTTC
TRBV28	.	.	TRBJ2-6	CASSKQYSGANVLTF	TGTGCCAGCAGTAAGCAGTACTCTGGGGCCAACGTCCTGACTTTC
TRBV7-9	.	.	TRBJ2-1	CASSSSGTRYNEQFF	TGTGCCAGCAGCTCCTCCGGGACCAGATACAATGAGCAGTTCTTC
TRBV20-1	.	.	TRBJ2-3	CSATLRPTQYF	TGCAGTGCTACCCTTCGGCCTACGCAGTATTTT
TRBV6-1	.	.	TRBJ1-1	CASSEDFDGYLNTEAFF	TGTGCCAGCAGTGAAGATTTCGACGGCTATTTGAACACTGAAGCTTTCTTT
TRBV7-9	.	.	TRBJ2-1	CASSLGQDEQFF	TGTGCCAGCAGCTTGGGCCAGGATGAGCAGTTCTTC
TRBV7-8	.	.	TRBJ2-3	CASSFFGEIVRSTDTQYF	.
TRBV5-5	.	.	TRBJ2-3	CASSIRDTQYF	TGTGCCAGCAGTATACGAGATACGCAGTATTTT